A single sample gave rise to the 16 T cell receptor beta chains below, sequenced in a study of control samples from healthy donors and cancer patients. Produced via immunoSEQ multiplex PCR; TCRdb's table is partial and in-frame only. The sample lists 390,000 or so clones, 80% to 95% seen once, with more than 6% in the top ten. Sequencing used PBMCs. The origin of the receptors is a man in his forties with head and neck cancer.

This clone was observed once. The rearrangement uses TRBV5-1 and TRBJ1-1; 10 bases match TRBD1. The junction had 4 bases not matched to a gene; V was cut back by 0 bases and J by 5 bases. CDR1 and CDR2 (germline): SGHRS, YFSETQ. CDR3 length: 15 residues. CDR3 coding DNA: TGCGCCAGCAGCTTGGGGTGGGGACAGGGGACTGAAGCTTTCTTT. Translated: CASSLGWGQGTEAFF.

CDR3 nucleotide sequence: TGTGCCAGCTCAGCTCTCGACAGGGCGAGCACTGAAGCTTTCTTT. Translating it yields CASSALDRASTEAFF. The rearrangement joins TRBV25-1 to TRBJ1-1; 7 bases fit TRBD1. The CDR3 length is 15 residues. Germline V lookup: CDR1 MGHDK, CDR2 SYGVNS. Trimming took 8 bases from V and 4 from J; bases not matched to a gene: 13.

This chain links TRBV28 with TRBJ1-1, with D tentatively TRBD1 (6 bases). V was pared by 2 bases and J by 2 bases, with 15 bases between. Germline V gene sequence: CDR1 MDHEN, CDR2 SYDVKM. The CDR3 is 16 residues long. CDR3 DNA: TGTGCCAGCAGTTTACACAGGGACGAAGATAACACTGAAGCTTTCTTT. Translating it yields CASSLHRDEDNTEAFF. The variable domain in full, with the rest retrieved from reference TRBV28 and TRBJ1-1, is DVKVTQSSRYLVKRTGEKVFLECVQDMDHENMFWYRQDPGLGLRLIYFSYDVKMKEKGDIPEGYSVSREKKERFSLILESASTNQTSMYLCASSLHRDEDNTEAFFGQGTRLTVV.

The gene calls are TRBV5-5 and TRBJ2-7, with 12 nucleotides matching TRBD2. Germline CDR1 and CDR2: SGHKS and YYEKEE (reference sequence). V shed 3 bases, J shed 0 bases, and the junction held 13 bases outside the gene matches. The CDR3 has 19 residues. CDR3 amino acids: CASSSSGTSGWGSSYEQYF. The CDR3 coding sequence is TGTGCCAGCAGCTCCTCCGGGACTAGCGGGTGGGGAAGCTCCTACGAGCAGTACTTC.

The chain has TRBV2 and TRBJ1-3; D not resolved. The CDR3 spans 15 residues. Germline V gene lookup returns CDR1 SNHLY and CDR2 FYNNEI. V was trimmed by 2 bases and J by 0 bases, leaving 8 bases between them. The chain's CDR3 is CASSEWRGSGNTIYF. Written as DNA, the CDR3 is TGTGCCAGCAGTGAATGGAGAGGCTCTGGAAACACCATATATTTT.

The rearrangement joins TRBV6-2 or TRBV6-3 to TRBJ2-3; TRBD2 matches at 12 bases. The CDR3 is 16 residues long. The V segment lost 3 bases and the J segment 4 bases; nucleotides outside the gene matches: 5. Germline assignment: CDR1 MNHEY and CDR2 SVGEGT. CDR3 amino acids: CASSYTSGGRPDTQYF. The DNA for the CDR3 is TGTGCCAGCAGTTATACTAGCGGGGGGAGGCCAGATACGCAGTATTTT.

This chain uses TRBV6-5 with TRBJ1-3; no definite D call. CDR3 size: 16 residues. Germline-derived CDR1 and CDR2 are MNHEY and SVGAGI. V was clipped by 2 bases and J by 0 bases, with 11 bases between them. Here the CDR3 reads CASSYGVGSSGNTIYF. The CDR3, as DNA: TGTGCCAGCAGTTACGGGGTCGGGAGCTCTGGAAACACCATATATTTT.

This clone occurred once. The rearrangement joins TRBV9 to TRBJ2-5, with 9 bases fitting TRBD2. Looked up from germline, CDR1 is SGDLS and CDR2 is YYNGEE. The CDR3 runs 16 residues. V lost 0 bases, J lost 0 bases, and 3 bases stayed unmatched. This CDR3 reads CASSVGSGGYQETQYF. The CDR3 DNA reads TGTGCCAGCAGCGTAGGTAGCGGGGGTTACCAAGAGACCCAGTACTTC.

This chain uses TRBV5-4 with TRBJ1-6; 10 bases align to TRBD1. This CDR3 is 14 amino acids long. CDR1 and CDR2 (germline): SGHNT, YYREEE (reference sequence). The V gene end was trimmed by 10 bases and the J gene end by 7 bases; junction bases not matched to a gene: 8. The CDR3 here is CAAAMGQGNSPLHF. In DNA, the CDR3 is TGTGCCGCGGCGATGGGACAGGGGAATTCACCCCTCCACTTT.

The chain joins TRBV19 to TRBJ1-4; TRBD1 might be the D (5 bases). Germline V lookup: CDR1 LNHDA, CDR2 SQIVND (reference sequence). V was shortened by 3 bases and J by 4 bases, with 9 bases between the two germline ends. This CDR3 region has 14 residues. Here the CDR3 reads CASSMAQGNEKLFF. The CDR3 DNA follows: TGTGCCAGTAGTATGGCTCAGGGTAATGAAAAACTGTTTTTT.

The chain couples TRBV19 to TRBJ2-7, with 7 bases fitting TRBD2. The germline V gene encodes CDR1 LNHDA and CDR2 SQIVND (reference sequence). Trimming removed 5 bases from V and 5 bases from J; junction bases left unmatched: 9. The CDR3 runs to 14 residues. This CDR3 reads CASSLTGGGDEQYF. The DNA of the CDR3 is TGTGCCAGTAGTCTCACGGGAGGAGGAGACGAGCAGTACTTC.

The chain joins TRBV24-1 to TRBJ2-2; D may be TRBD1 (5 bases). With 0 bases removed from V and 3 bases from J, the gap between germline ends came to 10 bases. Germline V gene data show CDR1 as KGHDR and CDR2 as SFDVKD. The CDR3 totals 16 residues. The CDR3: CATSDLRQGYTGELFF. CDR3 sequence (DNA): TGTGCCACCAGTGATTTGAGGCAGGGTTACACCGGGGAGCTGTTTTTT.

V and J are TRBV30 and TRBJ2-1; D remains unclear. The CDR3 is made up of 13 amino acids. Germline V gene data show CDR1 as GTSNPN and CDR2 as SVGIG (reference sequence). V gave up 0 bases and J gave up 10 bases, with 13 bases separating them. The CDR3 loop is CAWSVVISLEQFF. The CDR3, as DNA: TGTGCCTGGAGTGTAGTAATCTCTCTGGAGCAGTTCTTC.

The rearrangement links TRBV7-2 to TRBJ2-7, with 8 bases fitting TRBD2. CDR3 length: 16 amino acids. Trimming cost V 0 bases and J 4 bases; bases outside gene matches: 8. Germline V lookup: CDR1 SGHTA, CDR2 FQGNSA. The CDR3 region has the DNA TGTGCCAGCAGCTTAGCTAGGGCGGGGGGTTTATACGAGCAGTACTTC. Translated: CASSLARAGGLYEQYF. Variable domain in full (rest from reference TRBV7-2 and TRBJ2-7): GAGVSQSPSNKVTEKGKDVELRCDPISGHTALYWYRQSLGQGLEFLIYFQGNSAPDKSGLPSDRFSAERTGGSVSTLTIQRTQQEDSAVYLCASSLARAGGLYEQYFGPGTRLTVT.

V and J are TRBV6-1 and TRBJ1-2; D is possibly TRBD1 (6 bases). Germline loops: CDR1 MNHNS, CDR2 SASEGT. Trimming cost V 2 bases and J 1 base, with 14 bases left between them. CDR3 length: 16 amino acids. The CDR3 region has the DNA TGTGCCAGCAGTGAAAAAGGTCAGGGGATTAACTATGGCTACACCTTC. Protein sequence: CASSEKGQGINYGYTF.

The V and J genes are TRBV5-1 and TRBJ2-6; 8 nucleotides line up with TRBD1. This CDR3 has 17 amino acids. The V gene's germline CDR1 is SGHRS and CDR2 YFSETQ. Trimming at V came to 1 base and at J to 2 bases, leaving 5 bases not matched to a gene. The CDR3: CASSLYLQGAGANVLTF. DNA of the CDR3: TGCGCCAGCAGCTTGTACCTACAGGGGGCTGGGGCCAACGTCCTGACTTTC.